This T cell receptor (beta chain) emerged from a study of cytomegalovirus exposure and HLA in healthy donors. Study outcomes and limitations: Most of the CMV-associated TCR beta chains (in a later analysis) appeared to be HLA-restricted.

A remark on this clone: Its target is not known.

60 Vbeta and 13 Jbeta primers were used in PCR. As processed by the authors: Roughly 76 million unique TCR beta chains, roughly 11 million of them shared, were counted by a later analysis. Profiling relied on immunoSEQ multiplex PCR, and the TCRdb table lists in-frame clones only, not all of them. V, J and clone size derive from that table, while D and trimming were established from the DNA sequence. Of 100,000 to 150,000 clones in the sample, roughly four fifths were seen once. The CDR3 extends over 14 amino acids. CDR1 and CDR2 (germline): SGHRS, YFSETQ. V lost 1 base and J lost 3, with 10 bases in between.

The V call is TRBV5-1, the J call TRBJ2-5, with TRBD2 as a possible D gene (6 bases). The sequenced sample was PBMCs. This receptor was obtained from a woman aged 40 to 49 in good health and CMV-seropositive. In DNA form, the CDR3 reads TGCGCCAGCAGCTTGTCGGGAGACAAAGAGACCCAGTACTTC. It translates to CASSLSGDKETQYF.